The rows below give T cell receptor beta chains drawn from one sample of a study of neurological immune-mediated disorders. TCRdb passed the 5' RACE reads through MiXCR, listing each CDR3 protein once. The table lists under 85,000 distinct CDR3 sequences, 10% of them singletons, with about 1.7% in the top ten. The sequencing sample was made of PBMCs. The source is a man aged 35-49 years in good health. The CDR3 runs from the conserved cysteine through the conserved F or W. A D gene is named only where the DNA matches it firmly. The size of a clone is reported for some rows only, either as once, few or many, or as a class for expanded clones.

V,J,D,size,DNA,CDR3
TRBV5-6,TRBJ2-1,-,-,TGTGCCAGCAGCCTGATGACAGGAGGGCCGAGCTCCTACAATGAGCAGTTCTTC,CASSLMTGGPSSYNEQFF
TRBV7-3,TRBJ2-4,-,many,TGTGCCAGCAGCTCAGTAGGGGGTACAGACATTCAGTACTTC,CASSSVGGTDIQYF
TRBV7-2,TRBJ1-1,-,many,TGTGCCAGCAGCTTAGGGGGTCGGGCGAACACTGAAGCTTTCTTT,CASSLGGRANTEAFF
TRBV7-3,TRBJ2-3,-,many,TGTGCCAGCAGCTTAATGGCAAGAGATACGCAGTATTTT,CASSLMARDTQYF
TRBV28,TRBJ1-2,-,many,TGTGCCAGCAGTTCGGACTACCAGCTTAACTATGGCTACACCTTC,CASSSDYQLNYGYTF
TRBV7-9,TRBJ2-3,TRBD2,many,TGTGCCAGCAGCCCTCGACTCGCGGGGGGTCGACATACGCAGTATTTT,CASSPRLAGGRHTQYF
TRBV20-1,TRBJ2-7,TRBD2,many,TGCAGTGCTCTTGATCTAGCGGACTCCTACGAGCAGTACTTC,CSALDLADSYEQYF
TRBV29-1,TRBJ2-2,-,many,TGCAGCGTTGAAGAGAGACACCTAAACACCGGGGAGCTGTTTTTT,CSVEERHLNTGELFF
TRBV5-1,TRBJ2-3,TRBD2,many,TGCGCCAGCAGCTCAGGACTAGCGGAAGGAGCAGATACGCAGTATTTT,CASSSGLAEGADTQYF
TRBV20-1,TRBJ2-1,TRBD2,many,TGCAGTGCTAGAGGACTAGCGACCTACAATGAGCAGTTCTTC,CSARGLATYNEQFF
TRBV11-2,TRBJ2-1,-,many,TGTGCCAGCAGCTTAGAGGGAAGGTCCTACAATGAGCAGTTCTTC,CASSLEGRSYNEQFF
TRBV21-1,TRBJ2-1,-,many,TGTGCCAGCAGCAAGGGCGCCGTTGGGCCTCTCACCCGGCACTACAATGAGCAGTTCTTC,CASSKGAVGPLTRHYNEQFF
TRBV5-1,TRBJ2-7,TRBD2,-,TGCGCCAGCAGCCCAAGGGGGAAAATGTTAGCGGGAGAGTTCGAGCAGTACTTC,CASSPRGKMLAGEFEQYF
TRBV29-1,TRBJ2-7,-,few,TGCAGCGTTGAAGGGGAAGGACCCTACGAGCAGTACTTC,CSVEGEGPYEQYF
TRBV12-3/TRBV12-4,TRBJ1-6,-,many,TGTGCCAGCAGTGGAAGGACGGACCCTAACTCCTATAATTCACCCCTCCACTTT,CASSGRTDPNSYNSPLHF
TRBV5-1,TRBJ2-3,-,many,TGCGCCAGCAGCCAAAGGACCGGGAATACGCAGTATTTT,CASSQRTGNTQYF
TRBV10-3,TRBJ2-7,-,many,TGTGCCATCAGATCGGACTTCAGAAACGAGCAGTACTTC,CAIRSDFRNEQYF
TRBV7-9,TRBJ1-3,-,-,TGTGCCAGCAGGCTAGATGGAAACACCATATATTTT,CASRLDGNTIYF
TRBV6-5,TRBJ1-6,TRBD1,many,TGTGCCAGCAGCTGGACAGGGGGAAATTCACCCCTCCACTTT,CASSWTGGNSPLHF
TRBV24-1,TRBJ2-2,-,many,TGTGCCGCCCGGAATGCGAACACCGGGGAGCTGTTTTTT,CAARNANTGELFF
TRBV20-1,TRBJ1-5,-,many,TGCAGTGCTATCCCGATGGGAAGGACGAGCAATCAGCCCCAGCATTTT,CSAIPMGRTSNQPQHF
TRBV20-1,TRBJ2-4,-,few,TGCAGTGCTAGAGGGGGCTCAGCCAAAAACATTCAGTACTTC,CSARGGSAKNIQYF
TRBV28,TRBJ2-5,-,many,TGTGCCAGCAGTTTATATTTTAACGGGCGACACCAAGAGACCCAGTACTTC,CASSLYFNGRHQETQYF
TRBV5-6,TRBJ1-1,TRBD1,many,TGTGCCAGCAGCATTGGACAGGCACCGAACACTGAAGCTTTCTTT,CASSIGQAPNTEAFF
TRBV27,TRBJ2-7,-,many,TGTGCCAGCAGTTTATCCGGGGGATTCTACGAGCAGTACTTC,CASSLSGGFYEQYF
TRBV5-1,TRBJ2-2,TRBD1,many,TGCGCCAGCAGCTTGATCGGACAGGGGATCGCCGGGGAGCTGTTTTTT,CASSLIGQGIAGELFF
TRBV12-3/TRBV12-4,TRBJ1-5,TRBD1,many,TGTGCCAGCAGGACAGGGCGGCAGCCCCAGCATTTT,CASRTGRQPQHF
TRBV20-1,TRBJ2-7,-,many,TGCAGTGCCCAACCGTCGGGGGTCTTCTCCTACGAGCAGTACTTC,CSAQPSGVFSYEQYF
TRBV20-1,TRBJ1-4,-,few,TGCAGTGCTAGAGATCACGGGAAGGATGAAAAACTGTTTTTT,CSARDHGKDEKLFF
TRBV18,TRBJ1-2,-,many,TGTGCCAGCTCACCACCGGGGGCGCGCGGCTACACCTTC,CASSPPGARGYTF
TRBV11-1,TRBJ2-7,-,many,TGTGCCAGCCGGACAGGGCAAGCGGGAGTTTCGGAGCAGTACTTC,CASRTGQAGVSEQYF
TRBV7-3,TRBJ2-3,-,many,TGTGCCAGCAGCTTAGTGGTCAGCACAGATACGCAGTATTTT,CASSLVVSTDTQYF
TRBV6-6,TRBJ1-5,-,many,TGTGCCAGCAGTTACCCTACCTCGGAGGCAGCTAATCAGCCCCAGCATTTT,CASSYPTSEAANQPQHF
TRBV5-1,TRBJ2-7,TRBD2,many,TGCGCCAGCAGCTTGTTCGGACTAGCCTACGAGCAGTACTTC,CASSLFGLAYEQYF
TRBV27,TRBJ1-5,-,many,TGTGCCAGCAGTCGTACAGGGTTCCAGCCCCAGCATTTT,CASSRTGFQPQHF
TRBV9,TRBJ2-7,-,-,TGTGCCAGCAGCGATAATGTCGAGCAGTACTTC,CASSDNVEQYF
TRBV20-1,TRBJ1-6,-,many,TGCAGTGCTAGAGATCTTTCAAGAGGCGTCCTTTCACCCCTCCACTTT,CSARDLSRGVLSPLHF
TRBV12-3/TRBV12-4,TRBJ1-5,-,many,TGTGCCAGCAGCTCCGGGGGTCAGCCCCAGCATTTT,CASSSGGQPQHF
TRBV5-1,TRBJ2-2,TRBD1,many,TGCGCCAGCAGCTCTTTTGGGACAGGGAACACCGGGGAGCTGTTTTTT,CASSSFGTGNTGELFF
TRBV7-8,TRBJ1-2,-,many,TGTGCCAGCAGAGGGGGCTACACCTTC,CASRGGYTF
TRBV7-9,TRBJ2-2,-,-,-,CASSFYICSARGQGNTGELFF
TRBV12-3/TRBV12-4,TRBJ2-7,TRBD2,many,TGTGCCAGCGGGGGGGGAGGGTCCTACGAGCAGTACTTC,CASGGGGSYEQYF
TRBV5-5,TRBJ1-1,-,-,-,CASSFYICSARQGNTEAFF
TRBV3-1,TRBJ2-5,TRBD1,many,TGTGCCAGCAGCCAAGATCTGGGACAGGGTGTCCAGTACTTC,CASSQDLGQGVQYF
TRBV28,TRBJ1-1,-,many,TGTGCCAGCAGTTCTCCCCAATACACTGAAGCTTTCTTT,CASSSPQYTEAFF
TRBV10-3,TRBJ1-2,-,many,TGTGCCATCAGTCGTACCAACTATGGCTACACCTTC,CAISRTNYGYTF
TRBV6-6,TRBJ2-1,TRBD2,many,TGTGCCAGCAGTCCAGCGGGAAGCTCCTACAATGAGCAGTTCTTC,CASSPAGSSYNEQFF
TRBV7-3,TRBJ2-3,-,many,TGTGCCAGCAGCCAACGGGCTAGCGGCACAGATACGCAGTATTTT,CASSQRASGTDTQYF
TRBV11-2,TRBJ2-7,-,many,TGTGCCAGCCACGGGCGGGACTACGAGCAGTACTTC,CASHGRDYEQYF
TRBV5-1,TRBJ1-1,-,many,TGCGCCAGCACCGAAGGACCGAAAAACACTGAAGCTTTCTTT,CASTEGPKNTEAFF
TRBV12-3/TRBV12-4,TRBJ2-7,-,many,TGTGCCAGCAGTTTCCCCGGAGGGGGCGAGCAGTACTTC,CASSFPGGGEQYF
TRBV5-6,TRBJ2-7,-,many,TGTGCCAGCAGCGCCAGCTCCTACGAGCAGTACTTC,CASSASSYEQYF
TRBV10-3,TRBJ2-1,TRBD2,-,TGTGCCATCAGCGGTAGCGGGAGGACTTACAATGAGCAGTTCTTC,CAISGSGRTYNEQFF
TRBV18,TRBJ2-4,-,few,TGTGCCAGCTCACCACTGGAAAGGGTGGTGGCCAAAAACATTCAGTACTTC,CASSPLERVVAKNIQYF
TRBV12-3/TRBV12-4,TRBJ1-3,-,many,TGTGCCAGCAGTACCCGGGACGGCTACTCTGGAAACACCATATATTTT,CASSTRDGYSGNTIYF
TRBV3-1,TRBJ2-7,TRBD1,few,TGTGCCAGCAGCCACCTACGAAAGGGGGCCGACGAGCAGTACTTC,CASSHLRKGADEQYF
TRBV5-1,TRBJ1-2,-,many,TGCGCCAGCAGCTTGGACAGGCTTTATGGCTACACCTTC,CASSLDRLYGYTF
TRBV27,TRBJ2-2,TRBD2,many,TGTGCCAGTAGCGGGAATTACACCGGGGAGCTGTTTTTT,CASSGNYTGELFF
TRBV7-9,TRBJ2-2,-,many,TGTGCCAGCAGCTTTACCTGGGGCCAGAACACCGGGGAGCTGTTTTTT,CASSFTWGQNTGELFF